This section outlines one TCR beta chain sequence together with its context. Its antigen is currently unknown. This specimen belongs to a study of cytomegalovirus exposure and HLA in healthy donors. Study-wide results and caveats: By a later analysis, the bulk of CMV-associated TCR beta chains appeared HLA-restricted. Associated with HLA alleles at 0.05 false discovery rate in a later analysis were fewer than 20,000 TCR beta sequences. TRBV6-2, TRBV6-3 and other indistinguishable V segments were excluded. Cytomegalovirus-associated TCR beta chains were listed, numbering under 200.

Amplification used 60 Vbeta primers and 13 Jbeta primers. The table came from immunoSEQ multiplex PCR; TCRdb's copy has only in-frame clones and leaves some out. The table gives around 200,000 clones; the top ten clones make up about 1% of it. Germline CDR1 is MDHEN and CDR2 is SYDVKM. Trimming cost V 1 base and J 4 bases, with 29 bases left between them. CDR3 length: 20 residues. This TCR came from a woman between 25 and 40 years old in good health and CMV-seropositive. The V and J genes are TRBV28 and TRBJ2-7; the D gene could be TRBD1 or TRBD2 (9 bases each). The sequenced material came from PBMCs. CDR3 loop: CASSLLVGQGRLAAPYEQYF. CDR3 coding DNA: TGTGCCAGCAGTTTATTAGTAGGACAGGGGCGACTAGCGGCACCTTACGAGCAGTACTTC.